This T cell receptor (beta chain) was identified during a study of blood T cell repertoires in COVID-19. The protocol was immunoSEQ multiplex PCR, while the TCRdb copy is restricted to in-frame clones and leaves out a portion. The sample yields 190,000 or so clones, approximately 85% seen once. With 6 bases removed from V and 7 bases from J, the gap between germline ends came to 21 bases. CDR1 MDHEN and CDR2 SYDVKM come from the germline V gene. The CDR3 has 15 amino acids. This clone was detected only once. The V gene is TRBV28, the J gene TRBJ1-2; D unclear. Sequenced sample: PBMCs or T cells enriched from blood (not recorded which). The receptor was derived from a woman aged 25-40 years who had recovered from COVID-19. The CDR3 region has the DNA TGTGCCAGCAGAACCGGCCAGCTATATTCGGGTGGCTACACCTTC. It codes for CASRTGQLYSGGYTF.